These 10 T cell receptor beta chains share one sample of origin, sequenced in a study of control samples from healthy donors and cancer patients (TCRdb year 2020). The method was the immunoSEQ multiplex PCR assay. The table was pulled from immuneACCESS by TCRdb, which kept in-frame rearrangements only. Such tables lose some clones; where checked, under half of the loss comes from unresolved V genes, and the rest has no known cause. Counted in this sample were 20,000 to 30,000 clones; 80% to 85% of them appeared once. 20% to 25% of the sample is held by the ten biggest clonotypes. Sequenced sample: PBMCs. These receptors were taken from a man aged 55 to 70 with colorectal cancer.

V usage is TRBV4-1 and J usage is TRBJ2-2; D may be TRBD2 (5 bases). The CDR3 consists of 15 residues. Per the germline V gene, CDR1 is MGHRA and CDR2 is YSYEKL. The V and J ends lost 7 bases and 0 bases respectively, with 12 bases between them. The chain's CDR3 is CASNSGASNTGELFF. The CDR3 DNA follows: TGCGCCAGCAACAGCGGAGCATCGAACACCGGGGAGCTGTTTTTT.

The rearrangement joins TRBV28 to TRBJ1-3; tentative D call: TRBD1 (5 bases). Trimming shortened V by 5 bases and J by 8 bases, and 10 bases separated the two germline ends. This CDR3 spans 12 amino acids. Germline-derived CDR1 and CDR2 are MDHEN and SYDVKM. CDR3 sequence reads: CASSPPGDTIYF. The CDR3 nucleotides read TGTGCCAGCAGTCCCCCGGGGGACACCATATATTTT.

The chain combines TRBV9 with TRBJ2-3; unclear D gene. Trimming pared 0 bases from V and 0 bases from J, leaving 8 bases between. CDR3 size: 15 residues. CDR1 is SGDLS and CDR2 is YYNGEE in the germline V gene. CDR3 residues: CASSVEDPSTDTQYF. CDR3 coding DNA: TGTGCCAGCAGCGTAGAGGACCCAAGCACAGATACGCAGTATTTT.

J is TRBJ2-3 and V is TRBV7-9; D possibly corresponds to TRBD1 (6 bases). CDR1 is SEHNR and CDR2 is FQNEAQ in the germline V gene (reference sequence). Between the trimmed V and J ends, which lost 5 bases and 3 bases, there was a span of 9 bases. This CDR3 is 13 amino acids long. CDR3 in amino acids: CASSRQETDTQYF. CDR3 bases: TGTGCCAGCAGCCGACAGGAAACAGATACGCAGTATTTT.

V gene TRBV4-3 combines with J gene TRBJ1-2, with 8 bases that match TRBD1. The CDR3 spans 17 residues. From germline, CDR1 is LGHNA and CDR2 YSLEER. V lost 1 base to trimming and J lost 4 bases; unmatched junction nucleotides: 11. The CDR3 protein is CASSQVFAGQVIYGYTF. CDR3 nucleotide sequence: TGCGCCAGCAGCCAAGTATTCGCGGGACAGGTGATCTATGGCTACACCTTC.

This chain links TRBV7-2 with TRBJ1-2; D call uncertain. The V and J ends lost 3 bases and 2 bases respectively, with 7 bases between them. The V gene's germline CDR1 is SGHTA and CDR2 FQGNSA. The length of the CDR3 is 13 residues. CDR3 loop: CASSLLGNYGYTF. Here the CDR3 DNA reads TGTGCCAGCAGCTTGCTTGGGAACTATGGCTACACCTTC.

This chain links TRBV7-9 with TRBJ1-5; D ambiguous. The CDR3 has 14 amino acids. V was shortened by 2 bases and J by 3 bases, with 8 bases between the two germline ends. Germline CDR1 is SEHNR and CDR2 is FQNEAQ (reference sequence). The CDR3: CASSLSLHNQPQHF. Here the CDR3 DNA reads TGTGCCAGCAGCTTAAGCCTTCACAATCAGCCCCAGCATTTT.

The gene calls are TRBV4-1 and TRBJ1-4; a weak D match, TRBD1 (6 bases). V lost 1 base to trimming and J lost 8 bases, with 14 bases between them. The CDR3 contains 15 residues. Germline V gives CDR1 MGHRA, CDR2 YSYEKL. CDR3 protein: CASSQVIQGGEKLFF. The CDR3 DNA reads as TGCGCCAGCAGCCAAGTGATACAGGGCGGAGAAAAACTGTTTTTT.

The gene calls are TRBV5-1 and TRBJ1-1; maybe TRBD1 (6 bases). Trimming took 4 bases from V and 2 from J, leaving 15 bases between them. Germline assignment: CDR1 SGHRS and CDR2 YFSETQ. This CDR3 has 15 amino acids. The CDR3 loop is CASSPRGGANTEAFF. The CDR3 DNA reads as TGCGCCAGCAGCCCACGAGGGGGGGCCAACACTGAAGCTTTCTTT.

This chain uses TRBV15 with TRBJ1-5; TRBD1 is a possible D gene (5 bases). From germline, CDR1 is LNHNV and CDR2 YYDKDF (reference sequence). Trimming removed 1 base at V and 5 bases at J, with 6 bases between. This CDR3 comprises 13 residues. The CDR3 DNA sequence: TGTGCCACCAGCAGAGCCAGGGATCAGCCCCAGCATTTT. Translation: CATSRARDQPQHF.